The T cell receptor beta chain described here comes from a study of blood T cell repertoires in COVID-19. Study overall: Acute and convalescent COVID-19 specimens originated in the United States, Italy and Spain. T cells, B-cell-depleted T cells, or PBMCs supplied cDNA or gDNA.

Germline assignment: CDR1 ENHRY and CDR2 SYGVKD. Trimming left V 0 bases short and J 3 bases short, with 9 bases between. The CDR3 is 14 residues long. Per the study methods: How many nucleated cells were present was estimated from reference gene primer amplification. Clones were sequenced by immunoSEQ multiplex PCR, and TCRdb holds only the in-frame ones, with some missing. That table gives V, J and clone size, and the DNA gave D and trimming. The sample carries some 210,000 clones, roughly four fifths recorded once. Sequenced sample: peripheral blood. The receptor was isolated from a woman in her thirties or forties with acute or convalescent COVID-19. V is TRBV10-3 and J is TRBJ2-7; D possibly corresponds to TRBD1 (5 bases). Here the CDR3 reads CAISESGHRYEQYF. The CDR3 DNA is TGTGCCATCAGTGAGTCCGGACACCGCTACGAGCAGTACTTC.